This T cell receptor (beta chain) was found in a study of T-cell reconstitution after alpha-beta-depleted transplantation in children. This clonotype appeared many times. Construction of the TCRbeta library involved unique molecular identifiers. TCRdb re-called the PCR reads through MiXCR, storing one row per CDR3 protein. The sample shows some 390,000 distinct CDR3 sequences, around 21% of them seen only once. This TCR came from a human donor who donated a stem cell graft to a child with acute myeloid leukemia. The specimen comprised PBMCs from the stem cell graft donor, sampled from the stem cell graft.

CDR3 sequence reads: CSVADLSGIQYF. CDR3 coding DNA: TGCAGCGTTGCGGACCTCTCGGGCATTCAGTACTTC. The chain recombines TRBV29-1 with TRBJ2-4; no firm D call. V lost 4 bases and J lost 9, with 13 bases in between. Germline V gene lookup returns CDR1 SQVTM and CDR2 ANQGSEA. CDR3 size: 12 residues.